This T cell receptor (beta chain) was profiled in a study of T cells in Graves' hyperthyroidism and ophthalmopathy. General study findings and limits: A model using 13 V-J features told ophthalmopathy apart from stable hyperthyroidism. Appearing also in blood were most of the thyroid clonotypes expanded above 0.001. Ophthalmopathy, as predicted by the model, came a median around 7 months after the prediction.

The TCR beta CDR3 regions underwent amplification using RNA transcripts as the source. The study used the HTBI primer set for a first-round RT-PCR of the TCR CDR3. TCRdb processed the multiplex PCR reads anew with MiXCR; each CDR3 protein has one entry. This table holds roughly 580,000 distinct CDR3 sequences, 35% to 55% found once. This CDR3 is 13 amino acids long. CDR1 and CDR2 (germline): DFQATT, SNEGSKA (reference sequence). V lost 4 bases and J lost 0, with 7 bases in between. With regard to this clonotype: Its antigen is undetermined.

On the basis of clinical symptoms, serum thyroxine and TRAb, thyroid ultrasound and orbital computed tomography, diagnoses were made. J is TRBJ1-5 and V is TRBV20-1; D not resolved. This clonotype originated in a woman aged 18-29 years with Graves' hyperthyroidism. Material for sequencing was peripheral blood or thyroid tissue (not recorded which). CDR3 loop: CSATTSSNQPQHF. Written as DNA, the CDR3 is TGCAGTGCTACCACAAGTAGCAATCAGCCCCAGCATTTT.